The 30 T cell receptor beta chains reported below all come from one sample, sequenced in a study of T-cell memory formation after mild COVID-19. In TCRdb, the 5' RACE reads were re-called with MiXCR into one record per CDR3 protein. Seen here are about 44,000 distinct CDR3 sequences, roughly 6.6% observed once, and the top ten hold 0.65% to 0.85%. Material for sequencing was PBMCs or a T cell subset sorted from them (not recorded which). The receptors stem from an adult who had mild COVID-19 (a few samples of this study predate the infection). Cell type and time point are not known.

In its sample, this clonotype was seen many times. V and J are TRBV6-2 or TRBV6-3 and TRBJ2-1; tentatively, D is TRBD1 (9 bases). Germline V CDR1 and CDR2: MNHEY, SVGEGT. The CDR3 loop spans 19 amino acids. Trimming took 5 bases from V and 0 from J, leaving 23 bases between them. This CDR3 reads CASSAQGALAGSSYNEQFF. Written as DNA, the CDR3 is TGTGCCAGCAGTGCACAGGGGGCTCTAGCGGGTAGCTCCTACAATGAGCAGTTCTTC.

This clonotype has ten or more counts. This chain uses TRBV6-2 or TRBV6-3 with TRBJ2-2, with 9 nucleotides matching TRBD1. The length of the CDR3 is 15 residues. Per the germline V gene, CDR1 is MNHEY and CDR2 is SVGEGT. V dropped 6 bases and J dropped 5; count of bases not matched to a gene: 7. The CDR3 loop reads CASRTGTGKTGELFF. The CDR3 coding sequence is TGTGCCAGCAGAACCGGGACAGGGAAGACCGGGGAGCTGTTTTTT.

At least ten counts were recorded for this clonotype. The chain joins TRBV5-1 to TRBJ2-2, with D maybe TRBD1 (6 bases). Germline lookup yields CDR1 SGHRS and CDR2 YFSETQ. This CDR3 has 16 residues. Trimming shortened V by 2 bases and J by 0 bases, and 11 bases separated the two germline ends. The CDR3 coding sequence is TGCGCCAGCAGCTTTACGGACAGCGCGAACACCGGGGAGCTGTTTTTT. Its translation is CASSFTDSANTGELFF. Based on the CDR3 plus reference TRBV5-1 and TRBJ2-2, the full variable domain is KAGVTQTPRYLIKTRGQQVTLSCSPISGHRSVSWYQQTPGQGLQFLFEYFSETQRNKGNFPGRFSGRQFSNSRSEMNVSTLELGDSALYLCASSFTDSANTGELFFGEGSRLTVL.

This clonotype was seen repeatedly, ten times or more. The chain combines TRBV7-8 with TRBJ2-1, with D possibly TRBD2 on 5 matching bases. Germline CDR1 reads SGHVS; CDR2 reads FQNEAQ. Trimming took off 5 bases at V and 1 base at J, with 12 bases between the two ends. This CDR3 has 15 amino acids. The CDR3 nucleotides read TGTGCCAGCAGCACTAGGACCCCTTCCTACAATGAGCAGTTCTTC. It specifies CASSTRTPSYNEQFF.

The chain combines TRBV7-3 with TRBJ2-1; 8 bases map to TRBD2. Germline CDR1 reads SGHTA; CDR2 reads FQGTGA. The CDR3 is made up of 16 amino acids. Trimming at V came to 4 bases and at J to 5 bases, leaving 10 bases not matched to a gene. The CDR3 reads CASSSRGRGAHNEQFF. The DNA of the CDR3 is TGTGCCAGCAGCTCCCGCGGGCGGGGGGCGCACAATGAGCAGTTCTTC.

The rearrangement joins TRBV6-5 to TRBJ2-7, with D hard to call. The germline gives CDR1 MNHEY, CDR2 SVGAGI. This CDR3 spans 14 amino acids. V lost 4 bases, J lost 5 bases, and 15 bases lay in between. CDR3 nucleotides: TGTGCCAGCAGTTCCCCGGGCCAAACGGACGAGCAGTACTTC. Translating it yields CASSSPGQTDEQYF.

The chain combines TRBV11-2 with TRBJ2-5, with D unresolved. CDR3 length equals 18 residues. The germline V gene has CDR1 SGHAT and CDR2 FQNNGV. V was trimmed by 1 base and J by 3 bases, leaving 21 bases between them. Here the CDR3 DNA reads TGTGCCAGCAGCTTAGTCGGCCTGGAGTTTGGGCCGGAAGAGACCCAGTACTTC. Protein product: CASSLVGLEFGPEETQYF.

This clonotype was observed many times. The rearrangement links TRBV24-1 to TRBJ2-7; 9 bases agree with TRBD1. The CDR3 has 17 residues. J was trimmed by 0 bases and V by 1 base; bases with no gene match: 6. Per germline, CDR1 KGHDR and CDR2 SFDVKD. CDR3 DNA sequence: TGTGCCACCAGTGATTTTGGGGACAGGGAACCCTCCTACGAGCAGTACTTC. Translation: CATSDFGDREPSYEQYF.

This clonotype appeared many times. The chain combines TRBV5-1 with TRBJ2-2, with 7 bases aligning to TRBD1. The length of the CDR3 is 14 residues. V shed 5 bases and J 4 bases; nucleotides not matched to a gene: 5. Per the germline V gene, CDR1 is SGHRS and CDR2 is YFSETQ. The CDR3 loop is CASRFGQATGELFF. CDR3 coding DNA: TGCGCCAGCAGATTCGGACAGGCCACCGGGGAGCTGTTTTTT.

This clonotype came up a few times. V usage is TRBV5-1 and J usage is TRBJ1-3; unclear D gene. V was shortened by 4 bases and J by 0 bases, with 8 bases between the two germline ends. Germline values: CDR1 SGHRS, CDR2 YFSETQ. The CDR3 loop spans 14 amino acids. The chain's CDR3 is CASSPDGSGNTIYF. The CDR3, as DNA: TGCGCCAGCAGCCCGGACGGCTCTGGAAACACCATATATTTT.

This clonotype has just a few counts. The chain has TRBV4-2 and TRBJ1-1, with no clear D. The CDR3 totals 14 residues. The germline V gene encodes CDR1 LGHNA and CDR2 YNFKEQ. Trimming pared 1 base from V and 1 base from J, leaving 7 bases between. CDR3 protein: CASSQGTENTEAFF. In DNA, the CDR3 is TGTGCCAGCAGCCAAGGGACGGAGAACACTGAAGCTTTCTTT.

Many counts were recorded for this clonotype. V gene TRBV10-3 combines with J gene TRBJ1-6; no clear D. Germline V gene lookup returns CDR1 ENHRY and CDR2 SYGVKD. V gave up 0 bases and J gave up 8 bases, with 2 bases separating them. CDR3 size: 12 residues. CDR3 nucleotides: TGTGCCATCAGTGAGTCCCATTCACCCCTCCACTTT. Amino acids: CAISESHSPLHF.

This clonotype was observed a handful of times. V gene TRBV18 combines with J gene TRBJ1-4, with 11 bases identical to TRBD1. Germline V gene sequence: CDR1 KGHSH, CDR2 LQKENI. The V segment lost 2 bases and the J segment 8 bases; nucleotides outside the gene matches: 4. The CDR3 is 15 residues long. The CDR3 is CASSPGQGAGEKLFF. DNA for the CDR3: TGTGCCAGCTCACCAGGACAGGGGGCCGGCGAAAAACTGTTTTTT.

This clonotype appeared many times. The CDR3 loop reads CASRFGTGKMMQYF. CDR3 coding DNA: TGTGCCAGCAGATTCGGGACAGGGAAAATGATGCAGTACTTC. V usage is TRBV6-2 or TRBV6-3 and J usage is TRBJ2-7; 9 bases fit TRBD1. The junction had 12 bases not matched to a gene; V was cut back by 6 bases and J by 9 bases. The length of the CDR3 is 14 residues. The germline V gene encodes CDR1 MNHEY and CDR2 SVGEGT.

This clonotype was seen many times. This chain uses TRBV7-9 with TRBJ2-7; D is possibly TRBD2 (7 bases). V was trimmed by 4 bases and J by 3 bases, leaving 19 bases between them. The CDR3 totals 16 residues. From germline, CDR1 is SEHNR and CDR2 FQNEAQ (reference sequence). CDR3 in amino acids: CASSSIGGRESYEQYF. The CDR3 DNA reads TGTGCCAGCAGCTCCATAGGGGGGAGGGAAAGCTACGAGCAGTACTTC.

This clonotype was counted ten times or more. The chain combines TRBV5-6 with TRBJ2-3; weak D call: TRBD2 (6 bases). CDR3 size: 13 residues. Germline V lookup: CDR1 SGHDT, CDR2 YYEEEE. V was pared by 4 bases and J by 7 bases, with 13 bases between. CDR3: CASSLGGVYTQYF. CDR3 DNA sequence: TGTGCCAGCAGCCTGGGCGGGGTCTATACGCAGTATTTT.

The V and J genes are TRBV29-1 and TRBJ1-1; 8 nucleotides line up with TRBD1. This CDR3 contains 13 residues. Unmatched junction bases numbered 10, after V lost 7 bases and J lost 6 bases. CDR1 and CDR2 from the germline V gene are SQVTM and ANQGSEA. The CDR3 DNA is TGCAGCGGCCTACCCCAGGGGGCCCCTGAAGCTTTCTTT. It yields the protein CSGLPQGAPEAFF.

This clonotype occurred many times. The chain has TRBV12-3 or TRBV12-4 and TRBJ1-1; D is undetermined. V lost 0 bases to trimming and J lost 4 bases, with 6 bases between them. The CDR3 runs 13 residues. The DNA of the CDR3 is TGTGCCAGCAGTTTAGCCTTCGGCACTGAAGCTTTCTTT. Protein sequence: CASSLAFGTEAFF.

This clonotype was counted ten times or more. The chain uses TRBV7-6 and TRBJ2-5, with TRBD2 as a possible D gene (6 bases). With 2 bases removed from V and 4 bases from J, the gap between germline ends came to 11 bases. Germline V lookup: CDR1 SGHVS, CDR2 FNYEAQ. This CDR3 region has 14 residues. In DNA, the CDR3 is TGTGCCAGCAGCTTAACGGGAGTTGGAGAGACCCAGTACTTC. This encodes CASSLTGVGETQYF.

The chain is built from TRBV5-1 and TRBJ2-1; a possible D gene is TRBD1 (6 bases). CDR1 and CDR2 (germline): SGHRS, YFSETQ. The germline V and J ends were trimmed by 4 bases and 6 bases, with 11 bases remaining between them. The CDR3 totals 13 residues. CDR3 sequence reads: CASSPTGPNEQFF. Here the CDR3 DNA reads TGCGCCAGCAGCCCGACAGGACCCAATGAGCAGTTCTTC.

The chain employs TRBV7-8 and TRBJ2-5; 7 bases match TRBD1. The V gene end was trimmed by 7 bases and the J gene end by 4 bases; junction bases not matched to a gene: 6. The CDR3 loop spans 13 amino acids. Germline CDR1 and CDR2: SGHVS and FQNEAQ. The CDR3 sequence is CASNGQVGETQYF. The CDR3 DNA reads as TGTGCCAGCAACGGACAGGTTGGAGAGACCCAGTACTTC.

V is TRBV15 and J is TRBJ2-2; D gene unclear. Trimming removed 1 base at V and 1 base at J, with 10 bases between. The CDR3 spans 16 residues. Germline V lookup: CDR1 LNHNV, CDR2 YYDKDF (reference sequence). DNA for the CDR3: TGTGCCACCAGCAGAGGCAGCCTACTGAACACCGGGGAGCTGTTTTTT. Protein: CATSRGSLLNTGELFF.

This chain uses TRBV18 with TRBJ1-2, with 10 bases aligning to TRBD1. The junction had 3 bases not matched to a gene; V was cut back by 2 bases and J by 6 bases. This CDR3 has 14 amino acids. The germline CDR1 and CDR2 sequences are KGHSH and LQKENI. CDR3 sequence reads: CASSPRTGGHGYTF. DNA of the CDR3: TGTGCCAGCTCACCAAGGACAGGGGGTCATGGCTACACCTTC.

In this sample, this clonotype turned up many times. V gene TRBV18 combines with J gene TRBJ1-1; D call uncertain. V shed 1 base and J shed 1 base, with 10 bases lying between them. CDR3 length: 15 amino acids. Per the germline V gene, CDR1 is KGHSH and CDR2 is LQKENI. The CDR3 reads CASSPLGRQNTEAFF. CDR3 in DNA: TGTGCCAGCTCACCACTAGGACGGCAGAACACTGAAGCTTTCTTT.

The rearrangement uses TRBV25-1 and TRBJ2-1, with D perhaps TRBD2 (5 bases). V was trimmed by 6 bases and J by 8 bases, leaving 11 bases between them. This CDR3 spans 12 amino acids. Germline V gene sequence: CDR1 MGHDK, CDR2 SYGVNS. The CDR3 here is CASRFGGYEQFF. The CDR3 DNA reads TGTGCCAGCAGATTTGGAGGATATGAGCAGTTCTTC.

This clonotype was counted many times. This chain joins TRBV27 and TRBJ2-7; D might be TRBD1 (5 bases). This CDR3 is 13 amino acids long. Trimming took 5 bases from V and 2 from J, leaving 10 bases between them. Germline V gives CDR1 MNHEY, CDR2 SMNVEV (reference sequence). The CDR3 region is CASSVRVPYEQYF. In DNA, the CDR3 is TGTGCCAGCAGTGTCAGGGTTCCCTACGAGCAGTACTTC.

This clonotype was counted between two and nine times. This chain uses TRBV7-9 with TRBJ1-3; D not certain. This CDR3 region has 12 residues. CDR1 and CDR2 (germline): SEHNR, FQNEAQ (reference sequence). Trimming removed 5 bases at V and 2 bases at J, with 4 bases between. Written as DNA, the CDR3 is TGTGCCAGCAGCGCCGCTGGAAACACCATATATTTT. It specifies CASSAAGNTIYF.

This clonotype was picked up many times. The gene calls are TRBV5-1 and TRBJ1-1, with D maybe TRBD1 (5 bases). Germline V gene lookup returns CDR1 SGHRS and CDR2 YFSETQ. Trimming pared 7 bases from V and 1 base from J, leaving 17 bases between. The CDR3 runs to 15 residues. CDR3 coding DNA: TGCGCCAGCGGTGCGGGAGCAGGGAGGAACACTGAAGCTTTCTTT. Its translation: CASGAGAGRNTEAFF.

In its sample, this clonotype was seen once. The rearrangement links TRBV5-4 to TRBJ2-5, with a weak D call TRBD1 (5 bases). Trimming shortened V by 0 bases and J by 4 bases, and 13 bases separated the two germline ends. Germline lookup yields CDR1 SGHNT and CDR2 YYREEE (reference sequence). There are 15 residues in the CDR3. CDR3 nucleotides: TGTGCCAGCAGCTTGGTCCAGGGTTCGGGAGAGACCCAGTACTTC. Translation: CASSLVQGSGETQYF.

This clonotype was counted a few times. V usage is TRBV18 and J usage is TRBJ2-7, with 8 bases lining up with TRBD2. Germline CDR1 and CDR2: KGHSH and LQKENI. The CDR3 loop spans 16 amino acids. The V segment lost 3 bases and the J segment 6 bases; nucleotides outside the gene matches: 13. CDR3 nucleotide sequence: TGTGCCAGCTCACCTCTGTCTGCAGCGGGAGACGTCGAGCAGTACTTC. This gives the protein CASSPLSAAGDVEQYF.